This is a list of T cell receptor beta chains from one sample in a study of blood T cell repertoires in COVID-19. TCRdb's copy holds only in-frame clones and misses some; the assay was immunoSEQ multiplex PCR. Here the sample spans some 250,000 clones, about 80% being singletons. Sequencing was carried out using peripheral blood. These receptors were obtained from a man aged 45-65 years with active or convalescent COVID-19. CDR3s include the opening cysteine and the closing phenylalanine or tryptophan. The order of the fields is D gene, clone size, V gene, J gene, CDR3 DNA, CDR3 protein. A D gene is named only where the DNA matches it firmly. Clone size is shown for a subset of rows, as once, few, many or a class of expanded clone.

D: TRBD1
size: .
V: TRBV13
J: TRBJ1-4
DNA: TGTGCCAGCAGCTTAGCCTACGATGCCGGGACAGGGGGCCGGACTAATGAAAAACTGTTTTTT
CDR3: CASSLAYDAGTGGRTNEKLFF

D: TRBD2
size: .
V: TRBV5-8
J: TRBJ2-1
DNA: TGTGCCAGCAGCTTGGAAGTACTAGCGGGGGGAAGCTCCTACAATGAGCAGTTCTTC
CDR3: CASSLEVLAGGSSYNEQFF

D: .
size: few
V: TRBV5-8
J: TRBJ1-5
DNA: TGTGCCAGCAGCTTGATACAGGGTAGGGCCCAGCATTTT
CDR3: CASSLIQGRAQHF

D: .
size: .
V: TRBV19
J: TRBJ2-1
DNA: TGTGCCAGTTCTCCGGGCGGGGTCGCCCGACTCAATGAGCAGTTCTTC
CDR3: CASSPGGVARLNEQFF

D: TRBD1
size: .
V: TRBV9
J: TRBJ1-2
DNA: TGTGCCAGCACCCCAAGGGGGACAGCTAACTATGGCTACACCTTC
CDR3: CASTPRGTANYGYTF

D: TRBD1
size: .
V: TRBV27
J: TRBJ1-6
DNA: TGTGCCAGCAGGACAGGGGGGATTAATTCACCCCTCCACTTT
CDR3: CASRTGGINSPLHF

D: TRBD1
size: once
V: TRBV5-6
J: TRBJ1-2
DNA: TGTGCCAGCACCACCGGACAGGGGCTCTATGGCTACACCTTC
CDR3: CASTTGQGLYGYTF

D: TRBD1
size: .
V: TRBV11-2
J: TRBJ1-4
DNA: TGTGCCAGCAGCCCCAGGTCGACAGGGTTTAATGAAAAACTGTTTTTT
CDR3: CASSPRSTGFNEKLFF

D: TRBD1
size: .
V: TRBV19
J: TRBJ1-2
DNA: TGTGCCAGTAGTTCGGGACAGACCTACTATGGCTACACCTTC
CDR3: CASSSGQTYYGYTF

D: .
size: .
V: TRBV7-6
J: TRBJ1-3
DNA: TGTGCCAGCAGCTTCCTTGCGGGGAACACCATATATTTT
CDR3: CASSFLAGNTIYF

D: .
size: .
V: TRBV4-1
J: TRBJ2-1
DNA: TGCGCCAGCAGCCAAGATCAGGGGACCTACAATGAGCAGTTCTTC
CDR3: CASSQDQGTYNEQFF

D: TRBD2
size: .
V: TRBV30
J: TRBJ2-5
DNA: TGTGCCTGGAGTGGGGGACTAGGGGACCAAGAGACCCAGTACTTC
CDR3: CAWSGGLGDQETQYF

D: .
size: .
V: TRBV11-3
J: TRBJ1-3
DNA: TGTGCCAGCAGCTTAGGCCCAGGGGATACCTCTGGAAACACCATATATTTT
CDR3: CASSLGPGDTSGNTIYF

D: .
size: .
V: TRBV21-1
J: TRBJ2-7
DNA: TGTGCCAGCACCAGAGGGAATAACTACGAGCAGTACTTC
CDR3: CASTRGNNYEQYF

D: .
size: .
V: TRBV30
J: TRBJ1-5
DNA: TGTGCCTGGAGTTCGGTAACTCTTGGCAATCAGCCCCAGCATTTT
CDR3: CAWSSVTLGNQPQHF

D: .
size: .
V: TRBV2
J: TRBJ2-5
DNA: TGTGCCAGCCAGGGAAGGGTAGAGACCCAGTACTTC
CDR3: CASQGRVETQYF

D: .
size: .
V: TRBV6-2/TRBV6-3
J: TRBJ2-1
DNA: TGTGCCAGCAGTTCCCTCCCGAGGGTGGGTACGGATGAGCAGTTCTTC
CDR3: CASSSLPRVGTDEQFF

D: .
size: .
V: TRBV9
J: TRBJ2-3
DNA: TGTGCCAGCAGCGTACGGACTAGCACAGATACGCAGTATTTT
CDR3: CASSVRTSTDTQYF

D: TRBD1
size: .
V: TRBV11-2
J: TRBJ1-6
DNA: TGTGCCAGCAGCTTAGATACGGGACAGATCCATTCACCCCTCCACTTT
CDR3: CASSLDTGQIHSPLHF

D: TRBD2
size: .
V: TRBV5-1
J: TRBJ2-1
DNA: TGCGCCAGCAGCTCGCTAGCGGGGGGACGGAATGAGCAGTTCTTC
CDR3: CASSSLAGGRNEQFF

D: .
size: .
V: TRBV27
J: TRBJ2-3
DNA: TGTGCCAGCAGTTTAACCCGGACAGAAGTTCGGACTACGCAGTATTTT
CDR3: CASSLTRTEVRTTQYF

D: .
size: .
V: TRBV5-1
J: TRBJ2-7
DNA: TGCGCCAGCAGCTTCAAGGCCATCGACACCCACGAGCAGTACTTC
CDR3: CASSFKAIDTHEQYF

D: .
size: .
V: TRBV5-1
J: TRBJ1-1
DNA: TGCGCCAGCAGCTCTGGACAATTGGGGAACACTGAAGCTTTCTTT
CDR3: CASSSGQLGNTEAFF